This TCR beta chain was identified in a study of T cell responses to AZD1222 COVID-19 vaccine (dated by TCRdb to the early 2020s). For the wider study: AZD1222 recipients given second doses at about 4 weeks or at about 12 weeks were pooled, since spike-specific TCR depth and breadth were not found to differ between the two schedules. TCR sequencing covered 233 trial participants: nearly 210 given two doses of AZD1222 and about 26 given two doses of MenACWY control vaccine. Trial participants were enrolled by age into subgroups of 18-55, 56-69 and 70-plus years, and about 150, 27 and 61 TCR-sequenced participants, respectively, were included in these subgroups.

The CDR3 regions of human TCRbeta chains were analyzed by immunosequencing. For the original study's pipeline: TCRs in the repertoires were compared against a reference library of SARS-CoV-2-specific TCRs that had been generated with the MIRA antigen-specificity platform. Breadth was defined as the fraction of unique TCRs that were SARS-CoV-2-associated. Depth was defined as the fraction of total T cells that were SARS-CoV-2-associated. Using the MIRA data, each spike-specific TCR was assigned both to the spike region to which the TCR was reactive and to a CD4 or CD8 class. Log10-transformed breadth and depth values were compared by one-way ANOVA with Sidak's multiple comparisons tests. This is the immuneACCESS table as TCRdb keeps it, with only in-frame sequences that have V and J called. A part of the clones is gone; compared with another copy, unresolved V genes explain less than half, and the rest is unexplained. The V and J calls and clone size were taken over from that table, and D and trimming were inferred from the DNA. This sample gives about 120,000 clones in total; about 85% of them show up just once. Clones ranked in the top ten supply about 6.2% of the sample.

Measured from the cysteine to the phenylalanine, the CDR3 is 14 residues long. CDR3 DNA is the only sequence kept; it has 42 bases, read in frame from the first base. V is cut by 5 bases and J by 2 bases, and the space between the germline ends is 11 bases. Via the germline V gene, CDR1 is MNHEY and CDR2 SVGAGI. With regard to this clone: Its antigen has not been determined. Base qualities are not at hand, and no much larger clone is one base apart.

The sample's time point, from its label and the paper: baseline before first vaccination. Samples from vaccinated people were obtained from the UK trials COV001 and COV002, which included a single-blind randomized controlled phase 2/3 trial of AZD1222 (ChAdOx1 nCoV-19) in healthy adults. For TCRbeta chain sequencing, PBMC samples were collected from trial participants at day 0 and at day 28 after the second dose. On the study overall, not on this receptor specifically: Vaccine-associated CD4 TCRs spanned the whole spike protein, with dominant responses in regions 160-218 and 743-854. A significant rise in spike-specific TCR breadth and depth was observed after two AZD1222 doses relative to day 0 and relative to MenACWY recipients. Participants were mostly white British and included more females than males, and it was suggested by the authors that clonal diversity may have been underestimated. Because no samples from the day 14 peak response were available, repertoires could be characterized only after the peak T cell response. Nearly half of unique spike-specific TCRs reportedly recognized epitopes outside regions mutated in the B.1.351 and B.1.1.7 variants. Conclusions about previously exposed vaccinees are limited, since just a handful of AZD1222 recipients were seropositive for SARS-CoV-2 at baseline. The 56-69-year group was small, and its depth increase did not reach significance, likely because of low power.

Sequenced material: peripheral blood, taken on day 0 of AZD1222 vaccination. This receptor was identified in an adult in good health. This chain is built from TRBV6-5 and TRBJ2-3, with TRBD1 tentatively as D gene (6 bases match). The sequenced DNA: TGTGCCAGCAGTAGGACAGTCCTCACAGATACGCAGTATTTT. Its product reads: CASSRTVLTDTQYF.